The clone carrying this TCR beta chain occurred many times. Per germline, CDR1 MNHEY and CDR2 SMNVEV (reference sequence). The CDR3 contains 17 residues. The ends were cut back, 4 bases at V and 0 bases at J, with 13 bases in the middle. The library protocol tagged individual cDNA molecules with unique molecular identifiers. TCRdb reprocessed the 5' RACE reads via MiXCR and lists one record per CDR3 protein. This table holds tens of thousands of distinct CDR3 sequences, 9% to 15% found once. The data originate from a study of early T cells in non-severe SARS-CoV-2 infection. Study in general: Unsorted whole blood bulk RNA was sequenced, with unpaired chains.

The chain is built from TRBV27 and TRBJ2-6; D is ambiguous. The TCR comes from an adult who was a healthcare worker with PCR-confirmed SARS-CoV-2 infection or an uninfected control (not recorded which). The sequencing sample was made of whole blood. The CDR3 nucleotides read TGTGCCAGCAGTTCCACCCAGGCCCACTCTGGGGCCAACGTCCTGACTTTC. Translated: CASSSTQAHSGANVLTF.